This T cell receptor beta chain is from a study of T cell repertoires in cytomegalovirus infection (dated by TCRdb to between 2018 and 2021). For context, the study as a whole: Peptide stimulations targeted recently identified HLA-C-restricted CMV epitopes, whose presentation resists viral immunomodulation, together with well-studied HLA-B-restricted epitopes. Donor HLA type was relevant to the analysis, as public TCR beta signatures indicated carriage of CMV infection together with the matching HLA type.

Sequencing was carried out with an Illumina HiSeq 1500. The raw public data were reprocessed by TCRdb itself: fastp quality trimming at Q25, MiXCR clonotype calling, in-frame beta chains only. Each CDR3 protein gets just one entry, which takes the most common genes and DNA from the rows behind it. The sample table holds around 230,000 distinct CDR3 sequences, of which 38% were seen once. The ten largest clones add up to approximately 60% of the sample. The treatment or condition label on this specimen signifies: in vitro stimulation with specific CMV peptide epitopes to enrich CMV-specific T cells. There are many counts of this clonotype. Its antigen is unknown. The input lacks base qualities; no much larger clone sits a single base away. The CDR3 numbers 12 residues from cysteine through phenylalanine. Only the CDR3 DNA stays, 36 bases, in frame from base 1. The V and J ends are trimmed by 7 bases and 8 bases, leaving 14 bases between them.

The paper's findings and limits, for the study overall: The ex vivo response was dominated by HLA-C-restricted CMV-specific TCR beta clonotypes, and the single most frequent clonotype in two of eight donors was supplied by these HLA-C-restricted clonotypes. Carriers of CMV infection plus the relevant HLA type were discriminated by the cumulative frequency of public TCR beta family members in the study cohort and in an independent 352-donor cohort.

The chain employs TRBV12-3 or TRBV12-4 and TRBJ1-1; too little of a D gene remains to name it. The origin of this receptor is a human donor in good health (CMV status not recorded). Some clones in this sample may be carry-over from other donors' samples. Sequenced material: CD8+ T cells from cultured PBMCs, taken from culture after CMV antigen stimulation. CDR3 loop: CASNFGTLEAFF. The nucleotide sequence is given as TGTGCCAGCAATTTTGGAACACTGGAAGCTTTCTTT.